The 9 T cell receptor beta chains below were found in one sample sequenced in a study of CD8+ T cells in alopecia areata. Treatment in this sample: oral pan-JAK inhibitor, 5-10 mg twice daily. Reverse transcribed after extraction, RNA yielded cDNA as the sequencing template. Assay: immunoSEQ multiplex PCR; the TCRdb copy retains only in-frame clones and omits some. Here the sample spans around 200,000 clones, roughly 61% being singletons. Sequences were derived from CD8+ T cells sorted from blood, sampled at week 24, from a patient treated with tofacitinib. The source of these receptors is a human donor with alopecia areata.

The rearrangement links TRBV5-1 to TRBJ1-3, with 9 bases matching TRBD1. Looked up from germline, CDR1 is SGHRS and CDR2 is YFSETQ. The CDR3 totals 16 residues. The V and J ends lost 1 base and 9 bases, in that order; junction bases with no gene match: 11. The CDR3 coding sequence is TGCGCCAGCAGCTTGACCAGGACAGGGGATTTCCGCACCATATATTTT. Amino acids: CASSLTRTGDFRTIYF.

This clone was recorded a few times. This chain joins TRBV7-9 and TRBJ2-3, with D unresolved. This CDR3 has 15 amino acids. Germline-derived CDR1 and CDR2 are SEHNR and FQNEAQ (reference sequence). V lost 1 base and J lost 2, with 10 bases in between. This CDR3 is CASSLGAGYTDTQYF. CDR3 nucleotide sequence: TGTGCCAGCAGCTTAGGGGCCGGTTACACAGATACGCAGTATTTT.

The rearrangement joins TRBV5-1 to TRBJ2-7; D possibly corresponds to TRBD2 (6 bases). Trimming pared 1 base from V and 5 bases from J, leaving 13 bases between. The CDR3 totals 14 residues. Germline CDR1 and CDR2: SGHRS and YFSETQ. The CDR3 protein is CASSLRGGAHEQYF. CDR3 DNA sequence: TGCGCCAGCAGCTTGAGGGGAGGTGCGCACGAGCAGTACTTC.

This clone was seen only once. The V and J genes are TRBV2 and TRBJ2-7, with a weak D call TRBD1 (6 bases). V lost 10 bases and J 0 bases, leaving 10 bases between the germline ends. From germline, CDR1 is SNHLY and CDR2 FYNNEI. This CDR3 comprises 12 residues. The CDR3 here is CAIMTGSYEQYF. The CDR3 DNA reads TGTGCCATCATGACAGGCTCCTACGAGCAGTACTTC.

DNA of the CDR3: TGCGCCACCCGGGGATTTTACTCTGGGGCCAACGTCCTGACTTTC. It specifies CATRGFYSGANVLTF. The rearrangement joins TRBV5-1 to TRBJ2-6; TRBD2 might be the D (5 bases). Germline CDR1 is SGHRS and CDR2 is YFSETQ. Trimming removed 9 bases from V and 0 bases from J, with 13 bases in between. This CDR3 contains 15 residues.

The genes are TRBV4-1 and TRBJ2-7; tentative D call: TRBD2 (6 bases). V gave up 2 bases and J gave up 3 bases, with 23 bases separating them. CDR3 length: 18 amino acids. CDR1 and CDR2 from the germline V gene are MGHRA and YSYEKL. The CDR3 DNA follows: TGCGCCAGCAGCCAAAACCTTCTGAGGGCTCCCGGGGGCTACGAGCAGTACTTC. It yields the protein CASSQNLLRAPGGYEQYF.

The CDR3 spells CASSPNPRGYTF. CDR3 DNA sequence: TGTGCCAGCAGCCCCAACCCCAGAGGCTACACCTTC. The chain uses TRBV11-2 and TRBJ1-2, with D uncertain. Germline V gives CDR1 SGHAT, CDR2 FQNNGV. The CDR3 has 12 residues. V was shortened by 5 bases and J by 8 bases, with 12 bases between the two germline ends.

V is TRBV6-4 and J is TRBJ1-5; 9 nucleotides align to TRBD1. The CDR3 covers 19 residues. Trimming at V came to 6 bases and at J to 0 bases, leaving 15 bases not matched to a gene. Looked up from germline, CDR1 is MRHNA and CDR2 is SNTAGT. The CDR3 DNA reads TGTGCCAGCAGCACCTCGCCGGGACAGGGAATATATAGCAATCAGCCCCAGCATTTT. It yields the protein CASSTSPGQGIYSNQPQHF.

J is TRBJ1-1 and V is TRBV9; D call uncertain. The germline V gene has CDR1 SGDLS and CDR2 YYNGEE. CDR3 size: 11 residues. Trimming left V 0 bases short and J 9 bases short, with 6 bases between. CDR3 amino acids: CASSVDGQAFF. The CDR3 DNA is TGTGCCAGCAGCGTAGACGGCCAAGCTTTCTTT.